A selection of T cell receptor beta chains follows, all from one sample in a study of blood T cell repertoires in COVID-19. Profiling relied on immunoSEQ multiplex PCR, and the TCRdb table lists in-frame clones only, not all of them. This sample has 390,000 or so clones, with around 87% found just once. The specimen sequenced was peripheral blood. The source of these receptors is a woman aged 30 to 39 with COVID-19, enrolled during active disease. Both conserved end residues are part of each CDR3. Fields, in order: CDR3 DNA, CDR3 protein, D gene, V gene, clone size, CDR3 length, J gene. The D gene is left open where the match is weak. Some rows mark clone size as missing; the rest say once, few, many or name a class of expanded clone.

DNA: TGCAGTGCTAGTCCCCTAGCGGGAGTGACAGATACGCAGTATTTT; CDR3: CSASPLAGVTDTQYF; D: TRBD2; V: TRBV20-1; size: -; length: 15; J: TRBJ2-3
DNA: TGTGCCAGCAGGGAGGCGAACCAAGAGACCCAGTACTTC; CDR3: CASREANQETQYF; D: -; V: TRBV28; size: -; length: 13; J: TRBJ2-5
DNA: TGTGCCAGTAGCCTGATGGGACTAGCGGCCACACCTCGGAATGAGCAGTTCTTC; CDR3: CASSLMGLAATPRNEQFF; D: TRBD2; V: TRBV19; size: -; length: 18; J: TRBJ2-1
DNA: TGTGCCTGGAGTGTAAAAACTTTCGGGACTAGCGGGTTCAATGAGCAGTTCTTC; CDR3: CAWSVKTFGTSGFNEQFF; D: TRBD2; V: TRBV30; size: few; length: 18; J: TRBJ2-1
DNA: TGTGCCAGCATGCTCAGGGGGCGGAGGAACACTGAAGCTTTCTTT; CDR3: CASMLRGRRNTEAFF; D: TRBD1; V: TRBV27; size: -; length: 15; J: TRBJ1-1
DNA: TGTGCCACCAGTATGACAGGGTTGGGCTATGGCTACACCTTC; CDR3: CATSMTGLGYGYTF; D: TRBD1; V: TRBV24-1; size: -; length: 14; J: TRBJ1-2
DNA: TGTGCCAGCAGCCCTACAGGTCCGAGGTATGGCTACACCTTC; CDR3: CASSPTGPRYGYTF; D: -; V: TRBV4-2; size: -; length: 14; J: TRBJ1-2
DNA: TGTGCCAGCAGCTACAACCCCGGGTTGAACACTGAAGCTTTCTTT; CDR3: CASSYNPGLNTEAFF; D: -; V: TRBV4-2; size: -; length: 15; J: TRBJ1-1
DNA: TGTGCCAGCTCAAGAACAGGGAACGGTTTGGATGGCTACACCTTC; CDR3: CASSRTGNGLDGYTF; D: -; V: TRBV18; size: -; length: 15; J: TRBJ1-2
DNA: TGTGCCAGGACCCTGGGGCGCACAGATACGCAGTATTTT; CDR3: CARTLGRTDTQYF; D: -; V: TRBV2; size: -; length: 13; J: TRBJ2-3
DNA: TGTGCCAGCAGTGAGTCGGGGGGGGACGGATACGAGCAGTACTTC; CDR3: CASSESGGDGYEQYF; D: TRBD2; V: TRBV25-1; size: once; length: 15; J: TRBJ2-7
DNA: TGCGCCCGAGAACAGACCTCTGGGGCCAACGTCCTGACTTTC; CDR3: CAREQTSGANVLTF; D: -; V: TRBV5-1; size: once; length: 14; J: TRBJ2-6
DNA: TGTGCCAGCAGCCGGGACAGGGATTTAGGTGAGCAGTTCTTC; CDR3: CASSRDRDLGEQFF; D: TRBD1; V: TRBV9; size: -; length: 14; J: TRBJ2-1
DNA: TGTGCCAGCAGCCAAGAGCAGGGAAGCTCCTACAATGAGCAGTTCTTC; CDR3: CASSQEQGSSYNEQFF; D: -; V: TRBV4-2; size: -; length: 16; J: TRBJ2-1
DNA: TGTGCCAGCAGTTCCCCTGGGGGGAATGGGGAGCAGTACTTC; CDR3: CASSSPGGNGEQYF; D: -; V: TRBV27; size: -; length: 14; J: TRBJ2-7
DNA: TGTGCCACCAGTGATTTTCAACGGGACAGGGTTACCTATCGGCAGTTCTTC; CDR3: CATSDFQRDRVTYRQFF; D: TRBD1; V: TRBV24-1; size: -; length: 17; J: TRBJ2-1
DNA: TGTGCCAGCAGTCATTTATCAGGGTTCCAGCATTTT; CDR3: CASSHLSGFQHF; D: -; V: TRBV6-5; size: -; length: 12; J: TRBJ1-5
DNA: TGTGCCAGTAGTACGGCAACAGGGGACAATCAGCCCCAGCATTTT; CDR3: CASSTATGDNQPQHF; D: TRBD1; V: TRBV19; size: few; length: 15; J: TRBJ1-5
DNA: TGTGCCAGCAGTTTAGCGGGGACACTCGAGCAGTACTTC; CDR3: CASSLAGTLEQYF; D: -; V: TRBV12-3/TRBV12-4; size: once; length: 13; J: TRBJ2-7
DNA: TGTGCCAGCAGTTTGCGGGAGGGTGGCAATGAGCAGTTCTTC; CDR3: CASSLREGGNEQFF; D: TRBD2; V: TRBV6-2/TRBV6-3; size: -; length: 14; J: TRBJ2-1
DNA: TGTGCCAGCAGTGTGAACAGGGGGCGAGAGACCCAGTACTTC; CDR3: CASSVNRGRETQYF; D: TRBD1; V: TRBV2; size: -; length: 14; J: TRBJ2-5
DNA: TGTGCCAGCAGCTTAGTAGCGGGAGGCCCTAAGCAGTACTTC; CDR3: CASSLVAGGPKQYF; D: TRBD2; V: TRBV7-2; size: -; length: 14; J: TRBJ2-5
DNA: TGTGCCAGCAGTCAGTCAGGGGGCTCAGTTGGCTACACCTTC; CDR3: CASSQSGGSVGYTF; D: TRBD1; V: TRBV28; size: -; length: 14; J: TRBJ1-2
DNA: TGTGCCAGCAGCTTAGTCGAGGACACTGAAGCTTTCTTT; CDR3: CASSLVEDTEAFF; D: -; V: TRBV11-2; size: -; length: 13; J: TRBJ1-1
DNA: TGTGCCACCAGCAGAGATCTGGGACTAGCGGCCTACGAGCAGTACTTC; CDR3: CATSRDLGLAAYEQYF; D: TRBD2; V: TRBV15; size: -; length: 16; J: TRBJ2-7